These 24 T cell receptor beta chains came from one sample sequenced in a study of long-term antiretroviral therapy in people with HIV. At survey level, the immunoSEQ assay was run in its v3.0 version. Sequencing used immunoSEQ multiplex PCR; TCRdb keeps in-frame clones, though not all of them. The sample holds about 20,000 clones, just over 90% seen once. The specimen comprised unsorted PBMCs, sampled about 4.5 years before starting antiretroviral therapy. The receptors here all came from a woman aged 30 to 39 with HIV.

The chain combines TRBV6-5 with TRBJ2-7; 10 bases agree with TRBD1. Per germline, CDR1 MNHEY and CDR2 SVGAGI. V trimming: 6 bases; J trimming: 4 bases; junction bases outside the gene matches: 6. The CDR3 consists of 14 residues. CDR3 sequence: CASRDDRGRYEQYF. Written as DNA, the CDR3 is TGTGCCAGCAGGGACGACAGGGGGCGATACGAGCAGTACTTC.

The chain recombines TRBV10-3 with TRBJ1-5; D is undetermined. CDR3 length equals 15 residues. The germline V gene encodes CDR1 ENHRY and CDR2 SYGVKD. V shed 2 bases and J shed 2 bases, with 10 bases lying between them. CDR3 in DNA: TGTGCCATCAGTGAGGCCCCGGTGGGCAATCAGCCCCAGCATTTT. This encodes CAISEAPVGNQPQHF.

The chain uses TRBV5-4 and TRBJ2-3; D call uncertain. Germline V gene sequence: CDR1 SGHNT, CDR2 YYREEE (reference sequence). V was clipped by 0 bases and J by 2 bases, with 7 bases between them. The length of the CDR3 is 14 residues. For the CDR3, the DNA is TGTGCCAGCAGCTTGGGGCAGTCCACAGATACGCAGTATTTT. Translation gives CASSLGQSTDTQYF.

In this sample, this clone turned up a few times. CDR3 sequence: CSVVRDRAGNTEAFF. For the CDR3, the DNA is TGCAGCGTGGTCCGGGACAGGGCCGGGAACACTGAAGCTTTCTTT. The chain recombines TRBV29-1 with TRBJ1-1; 9 bases agree with TRBD1. The V and J ends lost 6 bases and 1 base, in that order; junction bases with no gene match: 9. CDR3 length: 15 residues. Germline CDR1 reads SQVTM; CDR2 reads ANQGSEA.

The gene calls are TRBV4-3 and TRBJ1-3; D not certain. The CDR3 has 14 residues. In germline, CDR1 is LGHNA, CDR2 YSLEER. The germline V and J ends were trimmed by 0 bases and 8 bases, with 11 bases remaining between them. The CDR3 sequence: CASSQDYAVDTIYF. The CDR3 DNA sequence: TGCGCCAGCAGCCAAGATTATGCGGTTGACACCATATATTTT.

This clone appeared a single time. This chain links TRBV7-9 with TRBJ2-7; 7 positions agree with TRBD1. Germline CDR1 and CDR2: SEHNR and FQNEAQ (reference sequence). This CDR3 region has 18 residues. V was clipped by 1 base and J by 6 bases; unmatched bases: 18. CDR3 protein: CASSLELSAGTAYGEQYF. The CDR3 nucleotides read TGTGCCAGCAGCTTAGAGCTCTCGGCCGGGACAGCTTATGGCGAGCAGTACTTC.

This clone was detected once. This chain joins TRBV7-6 and TRBJ1-1, with D unresolved. There are 14 residues in the CDR3. CDR1 and CDR2 from the germline V gene are SGHVS and FNYEAQ. V was shortened by 0 bases and J by 1 base, with 6 bases between the two germline ends. The CDR3 here is CASSLAGPNTEAFF. CDR3 bases: TGTGCCAGCAGCTTAGCTGGCCCGAACACTGAAGCTTTCTTT.

This sequence joins TRBV19 and TRBJ1-1; no clear D gene. CDR1 is LNHDA, CDR2 SQIVND, per germline (reference sequence). V was cut by 6 bases and J by 7 bases, with 12 bases left in between. CDR3 length equals 12 residues. CDR3: CASRAPSIEAFF. The CDR3 coding sequence is TGTGCCAGTAGGGCCCCCTCCATTGAAGCTTTCTTT.

This clone was counted only a few times. The rearrangement joins TRBV7-3 to TRBJ1-5; 10 nucleotides align to TRBD1. V shed 2 bases and J 7 bases; nucleotides not matched to a gene: 5. CDR1 is SGHTA, CDR2 FQGTGA, per germline. The CDR3 totals 15 residues. In DNA form, the CDR3 reads TGTGCCAGCAGCTTAGGGACAGGGGTTCAACAGCCCCAGCATTTT. Translated: CASSLGTGVQQPQHF.

This clone appeared once. This sequence joins TRBV9 and TRBJ2-3; D ambiguous. Germline assignment: CDR1 SGDLS and CDR2 YYNGEE. Trimming stripped 2 bases from V and 5 bases from J, with 12 bases between. This CDR3 has 14 residues. CDR3 sequence (DNA): TGTGCCAGCAGCGTGGGCCGGGTAGTAGATACGCAGTATTTT. This gives the protein CASSVGRVVDTQYF. The full variable domain, its missing parts supplied by reference TRBV9 and TRBJ2-3, is DSGVTQTPKHLITATGQRVTLRCSPRSGDLSVYWYQQSLDQGLQFLIQYYNGEERAKGNILERFSAQQFPDLHSELNLSSLELGDSALYFCASSVGRVVDTQYFGPGTRLTVL.

The genes are TRBV7-2 and TRBJ1-2; a possible D gene is TRBD1 (5 bases). The CDR3 has 15 residues. Germline-derived CDR1 and CDR2 are SGHTA and FQGNSA. V shed 6 bases and J shed 5 bases, with 19 bases lying between them. The CDR3 DNA follows: TGTGCCAGCAGGACGGGGGTCCGGGAAGATTATGGCTACACCTTC. It is translated as CASRTGVREDYGYTF. The whole variable domain, filled in from reference TRBV7-2 and TRBJ1-2, reads GAGVSQSPSNKVTEKGKDVELRCDPISGHTALYWYRQSLGQGLEFLIYFQGNSAPDKSGLPSDRFSAERTGGSVSTLTIQRTQQEDSAVYLCASRTGVREDYGYTFGSGTRLTVV.

The chain employs TRBV29-1 and TRBJ2-7; tentatively, D is TRBD1 or TRBD2 (6 bases each). Germline CDR1 reads SQVTM; CDR2 reads ANQGSEA. The CDR3 has 14 residues. V was trimmed by 4 bases and J by 2 bases, leaving 15 bases between them. The CDR3 coding sequence is TGCAGCGTTGTGGAGGGGCAGGGGACCTACGAGCAGTACTTC. Translation: CSVVEGQGTYEQYF.

V gene TRBV6-5 combines with J gene TRBJ1-3; 7 bases are a match to TRBD1. J gave up 0 bases and V 4 bases, and 0 bases lay outside the gene matches. Germline values: CDR1 MNHEY, CDR2 SVGAGI. The CDR3 is 14 residues long. CDR3 in amino acids: CASSWDSSGNTIYF. In DNA form, the CDR3 reads TGTGCCAGCAGTTGGGACAGCTCTGGAAACACCATATATTTT.

The gene calls are TRBV27 and TRBJ2-1; tentative D call: TRBD1 (6 bases). V dropped 6 bases and J dropped 0 bases, with 12 bases sitting between them. Germline values: CDR1 MNHEY, CDR2 SMNVEV (reference sequence). The CDR3 runs to 15 residues. CDR3 DNA sequence: TGTGCCAGCAGCAGGGACACAAGCTCCTACAATGAGCAGTTCTTC. It is translated as CASSRDTSSYNEQFF.

This clone turned up a few times. The chain has TRBV19 and TRBJ1-2, with D uncertain. The CDR3 has 13 amino acids. The germline gives CDR1 LNHDA, CDR2 SQIVND (reference sequence). Trimming pared 6 bases from V and 2 bases from J, leaving 10 bases between. The CDR3 DNA reads as TGTGCCAGTAGGTCGGGCCCGAACTATGGCTACACCTTC. Translating gives CASRSGPNYGYTF.

V and J are TRBV6-5 and TRBJ1-5, with D maybe TRBD1 (5 bases). Germline V lookup: CDR1 MNHEY, CDR2 SVGAGI. Trimming took off 0 bases at V and 1 base at J, with 7 bases between the two ends. CDR3 length: 15 residues. CDR3 in DNA: TGTGCCAGCAGTTACTCGGGGGGAAGCAATCAGCCCCAGCATTTT. It specifies CASSYSGGSNQPQHF.

The gene calls are TRBV5-1 and TRBJ1-1; perhaps TRBD1 as D (5 bases). The CDR3 extends over 15 amino acids. Germline loops: CDR1 SGHRS, CDR2 YFSETQ. V was clipped by 3 bases and J by 6 bases, with 18 bases between them. CDR3 DNA sequence: TGCGCCAGCAGCTCAAGCCCCGGGGGATATTCTGAAGCTTTCTTT. Residues: CASSSSPGGYSEAFF.

The chain couples TRBV7-2 to TRBJ1-3, with D unresolved. V dropped 4 bases and J dropped 1 base, with 8 bases sitting between them. Germline V lookup: CDR1 SGHTA, CDR2 FQGNSA. This CDR3 is 14 amino acids long. CDR3 loop: CASSSDPSGNTIYF. CDR3 nucleotide sequence: TGTGCCAGCAGCTCAGACCCATCTGGAAACACCATATATTTT.

This clone was seen a few times. The chain carries TRBV5-4 and TRBJ1-2; no clear D gene. This CDR3 is built from 14 residues. CDR1 and CDR2 (germline): SGHNT, YYREEE (reference sequence). Between the trimmed V and J ends, which lost 3 bases and 8 bases, there was a span of 17 bases. The CDR3, as DNA: TGTGCCAGCAGCTCTCCGGGAGGGCCCTTAGGCTACACCTTC. Its protein product is CASSSPGGPLGYTF.

The chain is built from TRBV5-1 and TRBJ2-5, with D maybe TRBD2 (6 bases). Germline V lookup: CDR1 SGHRS, CDR2 YFSETQ. Trimming removed 3 bases from V and 1 base from J, with 13 bases in between. There are 15 residues in the CDR3. CDR3 nucleotide sequence: TGCGCCAGCAGCTCCGGGGGTAGCGGCCAAGAGACCCAGTACTTC. Its translation is CASSSGGSGQETQYF.

V usage is TRBV30 and J usage is TRBJ1-2; 9 bases are shared with TRBD1. The CDR3 totals 15 residues. Germline CDR1 and CDR2: GTSNPN and SVGIG (reference sequence). V shed 5 bases, J shed 8 bases, and the junction held 15 bases outside the gene matches. The CDR3 reads CAWAHLTQGARGYTF. CDR3 DNA sequence: TGTGCCTGGGCTCATTTAACACAGGGGGCACGAGGCTACACCTTC.

This chain links TRBV6-5 with TRBJ1-2, with TRBD1 identical over 10 bases. V dropped 3 bases and J dropped 3; count of bases not matched to a gene: 7. The CDR3 has 16 residues. Germline V gene sequence: CDR1 MNHEY, CDR2 SVGAGI. In nucleotides, the CDR3 is TGTGCCAGCAGTTATTCCGGGACAGGGGTTGACTATGGCTACACCTTC. This gives the protein CASSYSGTGVDYGYTF.

The rearrangement links TRBV30 to TRBJ2-2; 11 bases fit TRBD1. The germline V gene encodes CDR1 GTSNPN and CDR2 SVGIG (reference sequence). This CDR3 contains 14 residues. Trimming took 3 bases from V and 6 from J; bases not matched to a gene: 3. Here the CDR3 reads CAWSPGQGAGELFF. The CDR3 nucleotides read TGTGCCTGGAGCCCGGGACAGGGGGCCGGGGAGCTGTTTTTT.

The chain recombines TRBV5-1 with TRBJ1-1; maybe TRBD1 (6 bases). Trimming cost V 0 bases and J 2 bases, with 14 bases left between them. The germline V gene encodes CDR1 SGHRS and CDR2 YFSETQ. The CDR3 is made up of 16 amino acids. CDR3 region: CASSLARTATNTEAFF. As DNA, the CDR3 is TGCGCCAGCAGCTTGGCCAGGACAGCTACTAACACTGAAGCTTTCTTT. Combining the CDR3 with reference TRBV5-1 and TRBJ1-1 gives the whole variable domain KAGVTQTPRYLIKTRGQQVTLSCSPISGHRSVSWYQQTPGQGLQFLFEYFSETQRNKGNFPGRFSGRQFSNSRSEMNVSTLELGDSALYLCASSLARTATNTEAFFGQGTRLTVV.